The entry below gives a single T cell receptor (beta chain) sequence along with its context. This sample was taken from a study of CXCR3-negative and CXCR3-positive naive CD8 T cells. The CDR3 length is 16 residues. 5' RACE with UMI labels generated the TRB cDNA libraries. From the 5' RACE reads, TCRdb lists one entry per CDR3 protein and no DNA. The specimen's table records more than 7,500 distinct CDR3 sequences. This clonotype was obtained from a human donor in good health. Some clones in this sample may be carry-over from other donors' samples. Sequencing input: naive CXCR3- CD8+ T cells from blood. Specified subset: CD45RO-CCR7+CD27+CD95- naive CD8+ T cells lacking CXCR3 (TNR3-). The V and J genes are TRBV21-1 and TRBJ2-2; TCRdb calls TRBD1, which cannot be checked without DNA. TRBV21-1 counts as a pseudogene. The CDR3: CASSTLDRRAAGSCFF.